This T cell receptor beta chain came from a study of T cells in localized non-small cell lung cancer. General observations from the study: Higher blood T cell density tracked longer overall survival. Heterogeneity is still possible, as just one tumor region was sequenced.

On this clone itself: The target antigen is unknown.

The V end lost 3 bases, the J end lost 2 bases, and 10 bases lay between the germline ends. Germline CDR1 and CDR2: LNHDA and SQIVND (reference sequence). CDR3 length equals 14 residues. TCRdb's copy holds only in-frame clones and misses some; the assay was immunoSEQ multiplex PCR. Among 5,200 or so clones, roughly 88% were seen once, and the ten largest hold about 63%. This sequence originates from a female donor of 60 years or more with stage II lung adenocarcinoma. V usage is TRBV19 and J usage is TRBJ1-1; D gene uncertain. This material consisted of peripheral blood mononuclear cells, taken before any cancer treatment. CDR3 protein: CASSMARPNTEAFF. DNA of the CDR3: TGTGCCAGTAGTATGGCAAGACCTAACACTGAAGCTTTCTTT.